This TCR beta chain derives from a study of blood T cell repertoires in COVID-19. This CDR3 spans 14 amino acids. Germline V CDR1 and CDR2: MGHRA, YSYEKL. Deletions cut 3 bases from V and 10 bases from J, with 13 bases between. TCRdb's table, derived via immunoSEQ multiplex PCR, lists solely in-frame clones and lacks some. Of about 28,000 clones in the sample, around 85% were seen once. This chain uses TRBV4-1 with TRBJ1-6; D gene unclear. The sequence derives from a woman aged 60-75 years with acute or convalescent COVID-19. Sequencing was done on a sample of peripheral blood. The CDR3 is CASSHTTPESPLHF. Here the CDR3 DNA reads TGCGCCAGCAGCCACACCACTCCTGAGTCACCCCTCCACTTT.